Included here is one T cell receptor (beta chain) sequence, with context. Sequencing used immunoSEQ multiplex PCR; TCRdb keeps in-frame clones, though not all of them. The sample lists roughly 150,000 clones, approximately 92% seen once, with 2.3% in the top ten. The entry originates in a study of T cell responses to AZD1222 COVID-19 vaccine. Germline CDR1 LGHNA, CDR2 YNFKEQ. After removal of 6 bases from V and 2 bases from J, the junction contained 3 bases not matched to a gene. The CDR3 consists of 15 residues. The TCR originated in an adult in good health. The V and J genes are TRBV4-2 and TRBJ2-3; 12 bases are a match to TRBD2. The material was peripheral blood, obtained on day 0 of AZD1222 vaccination. CDR3 sequence (DNA): TGTGCCAGCAGGCGGACTAGCGGGACCACAGATACGCAGTATTTT. Amino acids: CASRRTSGTTDTQYF.